This passage covers 17 T cell receptor beta chains from one sample sequenced in a study of early T cells in non-severe SARS-CoV-2 infection (dated by TCRdb to 2020 to 2022). Library preparation used 5' RACE. The sample was run on a NextSeq 500. TCRdb reanalyzed the raw reads on its own, using fastp at Q25 for trimming and MiXCR for clone calling, and kept in-frame beta chains. Every entry covers one CDR3 protein and lists the most common genes and DNA from its rows. This sample holds some 60,000 distinct CDR3 sequences; over 7.5% were observed only once. Of the sample, 8.6% falls within the top ten clones. Sequenced input: whole blood. All receptors come from an adult who was a healthcare worker with PCR-confirmed SARS-CoV-2 infection or an uninfected control (not recorded which).

This clonotype was seen at least ten times. An end of the junction differs from the germline gene, which may be a read error. The chain combines TRBV24-1 with TRBJ2-5; 8 bases are shared with TRBD2. The CDR3 has 18 amino acids. Germline V CDR1 and CDR2: KGHDR, SFDVKD. CDR3 protein: CATSDSRGAAGAQKTQYF. The CDR3 DNA sequence: TGTGCCACCAGTGACTCCCGAGGTGCAGCGGGAGCCCAAAAGACCCAGTACTTC.

This clonotype was observed many times. V and J are TRBV3-1 and TRBJ2-7; D unresolved. CDR1 and CDR2 from the germline V gene are LGHDT and YNNKEL (reference sequence). The CDR3 runs 13 residues. Trimming took off 0 bases at V and 3 bases at J, with 6 bases between the two ends. Here the CDR3 DNA reads TGTGCCAGCAGCCAAGATCCCTTCTACGAGCAGTACTTC. It is translated as CASSQDPFYEQYF.

The chain has TRBV6-1 and TRBJ1-5, with a tentative D call TRBD1 (6 bases). Germline V gene data show CDR1 as MNHNS and CDR2 as SASEGT. The germline V and J ends were trimmed by 4 bases and 9 bases, with 16 bases remaining between them. CDR3 length: 14 amino acids. The CDR3 protein is CASSVQEGGLPQHF. The DNA for the CDR3 is TGTGCCAGCAGTGTCCAGGAAGGGGGACTGCCCCAGCATTTT.

The J gene is TRBJ2-1, the V gene TRBV11-2; D is ambiguous. The CDR3 contains 11 residues. CDR1 and CDR2 from the germline V gene are SGHAT and FQNNGV. The germline V and J ends were trimmed by 3 bases and 9 bases, with 6 bases remaining between them. CDR3 protein: CASSFYSEQFF. In DNA form, the CDR3 reads TGTGCCAGCAGCTTCTATTCTGAGCAGTTCTTC.

This clonotype appeared a few times. A read error may be the cause here, since a much bigger clone is one base away. V usage is TRBV28 and J usage is TRBJ2-3; D remains ambiguous. V shed 2 bases and J shed 0 bases, with 0 bases lying between them. CDR1 MDHEN and CDR2 SYDVKM come from the germline V gene. This CDR3 contains 12 residues. This chain's CDR3 is CASSLSTDTQYF. The DNA for the CDR3 is TGTGCCAGCAGTTTAAGCACAGATACGCAGTATTTT.

The CDR3 DNA reads as TGTGCCAGCAGCTTAGAGAGGGAAACTGAAGCTTTCTTT. Its protein product is CASSLERETEAFF. The chain couples TRBV11-3 to TRBJ1-1, with D uncertain. The CDR3 has 13 residues. Between the trimmed V and J ends, which lost 0 bases and 5 bases, there was a span of 7 bases. The germline CDR1 and CDR2 sequences are SGHNT and YENEEA.

This clonotype was counted many times. The chain is built from TRBV7-6 and TRBJ2-7; D might be TRBD2 (5 bases). Germline V gives CDR1 SGHVS, CDR2 FNYEAQ. This CDR3 has 14 amino acids. V lost 5 bases to trimming and J lost 6 bases, with 17 bases between them. CDR3 residues: CASSVTSRVSEQYF. The CDR3 region has the DNA TGTGCCAGCAGCGTAACTTCGAGGGTTAGCGAGCAGTACTTC.

This clonotype was recorded at least ten times. The rearrangement links TRBV6-5 to TRBJ2-3, with 7 nucleotides matching TRBD2. This CDR3 spans 16 amino acids. CDR1 is MNHEY, CDR2 SVGAGI, per germline. V lost 3 bases and J lost 3; bases outside the gene matches: 9. CDR3 bases: TGTGCCAGCAGTTATTGGGCGGGAGTCAGGACAGATACGCAGTATTTT. Its protein product is CASSYWAGVRTDTQYF.

The chain uses TRBV9 and TRBJ2-2; 9 nucleotides line up with TRBD2. CDR3 length equals 15 residues. The V gene end was trimmed by 4 bases and the J gene end by 3 bases; junction bases not matched to a gene: 4. Germline values: CDR1 SGDLS, CDR2 YYNGEE. The CDR3 DNA reads TGTGCCAGCAGCTGGGCGGGAGGGTACACCGGGGAGCTGTTTTTT. Protein product: CASSWAGGYTGELFF. The whole variable domain, filled in from reference TRBV9 and TRBJ2-2, reads DSGVTQTPKHLITATGQRVTLRCSPRSGDLSVYWYQQSLDQGLQFLIQYYNGEERAKGNILERFSAQQFPDLHSELNLSSLELGDSALYFCASSWAGGYTGELFFGEGSRLTVL.

A few counts support this clonotype. The chain's CDR3 is CSARDTSSYNSPLHF. DNA of the CDR3: TGCAGTGCTAGGGACACGAGCTCCTATAATTCACCCCTCCACTTT. The chain joins TRBV20-1 to TRBJ1-6, with D possibly TRBD1 on 5 matching bases. Germline values: CDR1 DFQATT, CDR2 SNEGSKA (reference sequence). V was trimmed by 3 bases and J by 0 bases, leaving 9 bases between them. The CDR3 spans 15 residues.

The V call is TRBV19, the J call TRBJ2-7; TRBD2 is a possible D gene (6 bases). V was clipped by 3 bases and J by 5 bases, with 14 bases between them. This CDR3 comprises 14 residues. Germline loops: CDR1 LNHDA, CDR2 SQIVND (reference sequence). As DNA, the CDR3 is TGTGCCAGTAGTATCGGAGGGGCAGGCCACGAGCAGTACTTC. Amino acids: CASSIGGAGHEQYF. The complete variable domain, with remaining parts taken from reference TRBV19 and TRBJ2-7, reads DGGITQSPKYLFRKEGQNVTLSCEQNLNHDAMYWYRQDPGQGLRLIYYSQIVNDFQKGDIAEGYSVSREKKESFPLTVTSAQKNPTAFYLCASSIGGAGHEQYFGPGTRLTVT.

This clonotype was picked up a small number of times. This sequence joins TRBV6-2 or TRBV6-3 and TRBJ2-1, with TRBD1 matching over 7 bases. J was trimmed by 0 bases and V by 6 bases; bases with no gene match: 17. Germline CDR1 MNHEY, CDR2 SVGEGT. The CDR3 has 19 amino acids. The CDR3 here is CASRKRRSGGRYSYNEQFF. The CDR3 DNA reads TGTGCCAGCAGAAAAAGGCGATCAGGGGGTCGGTACTCCTACAATGAGCAGTTCTTC.

This clonotype was seen only a few times. V usage is TRBV12-3 or TRBV12-4 and J usage is TRBJ2-3; 7 bases are shared with TRBD2. V was clipped by 2 bases and J by 4 bases; unmatched bases: 3. CDR3 length equals 14 residues. The CDR3 protein is CASSLSGGADTQYF. Here the CDR3 DNA reads TGTGCCAGCAGTTTATCGGGGGGAGCAGATACGCAGTATTTT.

This clonotype was recorded at least ten times. The chain carries TRBV5-1 and TRBJ2-2, with unresolved D. Germline values: CDR1 SGHRS, CDR2 YFSETQ. V lost 7 bases to trimming and J lost 4 bases, with 20 bases between them. This CDR3 contains 16 residues. The CDR3 is CASGVNPLASTGELFF. The CDR3 DNA follows: TGCGCCAGCGGGGTAAATCCCCTCGCCAGCACCGGGGAGCTGTTTTTT.

This clonotype has more than one count but fewer than ten. The chain is built from TRBV6-6 and TRBJ2-3; 8 bases align to TRBD1. Trimming took 7 bases from V and 3 from J; bases not matched to a gene: 3. The germline CDR1 and CDR2 sequences are MNHNY and SVGAGI (reference sequence). This CDR3 is 13 amino acids long. The CDR3 region is CASTGQVTDTQYF. Written as DNA, the CDR3 is TGTGCCAGCACGGGACAGGTGACAGATACGCAGTATTTT.

This clonotype has ten or more counts. The chain recombines TRBV7-9 with TRBJ2-7, with a tentative D call TRBD2 (6 bases). The CDR3 is 14 amino acids. The germline CDR1 and CDR2 sequences are SEHNR and FQNEAQ (reference sequence). V was cut by 5 bases and J by 0 bases, with 11 bases left in between. The CDR3 DNA reads TGTGCCAGCAGCCTCACCGGGAGCTCCTACGAGCAGTACTTC. This encodes CASSLTGSSYEQYF.

The chain uses TRBV19 and TRBJ2-1; tentative D call: TRBD2 (5 bases). CDR1 and CDR2 (germline): LNHDA, SQIVND (reference sequence). Trimming cost V 5 bases and J 8 bases, with 10 bases left between them. The CDR3 loop spans 12 amino acids. The CDR3 loop reads CASSPQRDEQFF. The CDR3 DNA reads TGTGCCAGTAGTCCCCAGAGGGATGAGCAGTTCTTC.